These T cell receptor beta chains were read from a single sample in a study of beta chain features in type 1 diabetes. Produced via immunoSEQ multiplex PCR; TCRdb's table is partial and in-frame only. The sample records hundreds of thousands of clones, roughly a sixth being singletons. Sequenced sample: naive CD4+ T cells from blood. Source of these receptors: a man between 18 and 35 years old in good health. The CDR3 runs from the conserved cysteine through the conserved F or W. The D gene is left open where the match is weak. Not all rows give a size; the values are once, few, many and, for expanded clones, a class.

>15|TRBJ1-1|TRBV19|TRBD1|.
TGTGCCAGTACCCACATGGACAGGGACGACACTGAAGCTTTCTTT
CASTHMDRDDTEAFF
>14|TRBJ2-3|TRBV12-5|TRBD1|.
TGTGCTAGTGGCCTCGGGACAGAGCGAGATACGCAGTATTTT
CASGLGTERDTQYF
>15|TRBJ1-3|TRBV9|.|.
TGTGCCAGCAGCCCTACGGAACGCTCTGGAAACACCATATATTTT
CASSPTERSGNTIYF
>13|TRBJ2-3|TRBV18|.|few
TGTGCCAGCTCACCAGATCAGACAGATACGCAGTATTTT
CASSPDQTDTQYF
>14|TRBJ1-6|TRBV6-5|TRBD1|.
TGTGCCAGCAGTAAGGACAGGCTTAATTCACCCCTCCACTTT
CASSKDRLNSPLHF
>14|TRBJ1-1|TRBV7-9|TRBD1|many
TGTGCCAGCAGCTTAGTCCAGGGGGCGGCTGAAGCTTTCTTT
CASSLVQGAAEAFF
>16|TRBJ1-3|TRBV14|.|.
TGTGCCAGCAGCCAAGAGATCCGAACGCACCGAAACACCATATATTTT
CASSQEIRTHRNTIYF
>18|TRBJ1-2|TRBV7-9|.|few
TGTGCCAGCAGCTTAGGTGGGGCCCACCTAACCACTAACTATGGCTACACCTTC
CASSLGGAHLTTNYGYTF
>19|TRBJ2-3|TRBV14|TRBD2|.
TGTGCCAGCAGCCAAGCCCACCGGACTAGCGGGAAAAGGAAAGATACGCAGTATTTT
CASSQAHRTSGKRKDTQYF
>14|TRBJ1-6|TRBV5-1|.|.
TGCGCCAGCAGCGAGGGACCGCCCAATTCACCCCTCCACTTT
CASSEGPPNSPLHF
>15|TRBJ1-1|TRBV7-3|.|few
TGTGCCAGCAGCTTAACCGTTGGGGCGCAGACTGAAGCTTTCTTT
CASSLTVGAQTEAFF